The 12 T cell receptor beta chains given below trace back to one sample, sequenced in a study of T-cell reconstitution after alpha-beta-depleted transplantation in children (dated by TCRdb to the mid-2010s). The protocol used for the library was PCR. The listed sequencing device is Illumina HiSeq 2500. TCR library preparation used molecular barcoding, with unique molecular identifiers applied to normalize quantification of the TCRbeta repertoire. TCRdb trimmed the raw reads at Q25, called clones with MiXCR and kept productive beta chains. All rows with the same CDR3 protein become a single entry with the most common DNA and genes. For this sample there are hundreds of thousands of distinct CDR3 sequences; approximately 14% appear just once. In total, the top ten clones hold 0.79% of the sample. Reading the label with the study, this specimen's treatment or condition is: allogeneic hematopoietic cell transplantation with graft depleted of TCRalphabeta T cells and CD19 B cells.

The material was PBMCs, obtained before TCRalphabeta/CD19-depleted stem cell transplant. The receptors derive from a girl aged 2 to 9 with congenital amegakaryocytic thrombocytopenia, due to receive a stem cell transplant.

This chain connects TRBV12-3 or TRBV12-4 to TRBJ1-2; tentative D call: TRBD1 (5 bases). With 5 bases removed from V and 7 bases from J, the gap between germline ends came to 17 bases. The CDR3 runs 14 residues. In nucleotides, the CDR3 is TGTGCCAGCAGTCAAAGGCAGGGTTCGCGTGGCTACACCTTC. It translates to CASSQRQGSRGYTF.

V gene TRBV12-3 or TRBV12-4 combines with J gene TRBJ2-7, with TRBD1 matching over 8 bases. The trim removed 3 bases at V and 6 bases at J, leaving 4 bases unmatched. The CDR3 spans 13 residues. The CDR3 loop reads CASSFQGASEQYF. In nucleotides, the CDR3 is TGTGCCAGCAGTTTCCAGGGGGCGTCCGAGCAGTACTTC.

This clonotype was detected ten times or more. The CDR3 nucleotides are TGTGCCAGCAGCCGCGCTTATGAGCAGTTCTTC. This encodes CASSRAYEQFF. The chain recombines TRBV3-1 with TRBJ2-1, with D uncertain. Germline lookup yields CDR1 LGHDT and CDR2 YNNKEL (reference sequence). This CDR3 spans 11 amino acids. Trimming cost V 4 bases and J 8 bases, with 6 bases left between them.

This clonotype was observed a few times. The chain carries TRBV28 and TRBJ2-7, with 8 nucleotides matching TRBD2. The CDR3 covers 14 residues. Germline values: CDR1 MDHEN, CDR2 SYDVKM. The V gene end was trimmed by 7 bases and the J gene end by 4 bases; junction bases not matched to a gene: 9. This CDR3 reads CASTSGSPLYEQYF. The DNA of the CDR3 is TGTGCCAGCACAAGCGGGAGCCCCCTTTACGAGCAGTACTTC.

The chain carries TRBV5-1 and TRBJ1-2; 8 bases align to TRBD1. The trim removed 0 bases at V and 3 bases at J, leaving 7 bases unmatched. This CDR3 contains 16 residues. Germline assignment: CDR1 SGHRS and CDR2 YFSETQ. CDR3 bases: TGCGCCAGCAGCTTGGAGGCAGGGGGCTTTGACTATGGCTACACCTTC. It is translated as CASSLEAGGFDYGYTF.

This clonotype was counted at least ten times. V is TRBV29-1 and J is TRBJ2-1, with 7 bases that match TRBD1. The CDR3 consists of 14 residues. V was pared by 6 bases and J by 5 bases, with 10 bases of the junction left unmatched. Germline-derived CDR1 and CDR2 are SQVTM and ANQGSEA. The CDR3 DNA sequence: TGCAGCGTATCGAGACAGGGCATAAACAATGAGCAGTTCTTC. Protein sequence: CSVSRQGINNEQFF.

CDR3 nucleotides: TGTGCCAGCAGCTTAATGGGACAGAAAGAGACCCAGTACTTC. Protein product: CASSLMGQKETQYF. V usage is TRBV7-2 and J usage is TRBJ2-5, with 7 bases matching TRBD1. CDR3 length equals 14 residues. Trimming at V came to 2 bases and at J to 3 bases, leaving 3 bases not matched to a gene. Germline CDR1 is SGHTA and CDR2 is FQGNSA.

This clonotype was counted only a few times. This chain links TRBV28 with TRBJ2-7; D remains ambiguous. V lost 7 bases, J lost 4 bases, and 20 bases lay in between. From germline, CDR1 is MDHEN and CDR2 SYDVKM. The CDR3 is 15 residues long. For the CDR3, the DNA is TGTGCCAGCACAAAACTTTACCAGAAAAGATACGAGCAGTACTTC. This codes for CASTKLYQKRYEQYF.

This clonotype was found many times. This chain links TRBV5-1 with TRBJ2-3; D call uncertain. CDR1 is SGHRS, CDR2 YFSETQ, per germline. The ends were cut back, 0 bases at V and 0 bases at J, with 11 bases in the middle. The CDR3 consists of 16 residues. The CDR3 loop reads CASSLAYSGSTDTQYF. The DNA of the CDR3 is TGCGCCAGCAGCTTGGCCTATTCGGGTAGCACAGATACGCAGTATTTT.

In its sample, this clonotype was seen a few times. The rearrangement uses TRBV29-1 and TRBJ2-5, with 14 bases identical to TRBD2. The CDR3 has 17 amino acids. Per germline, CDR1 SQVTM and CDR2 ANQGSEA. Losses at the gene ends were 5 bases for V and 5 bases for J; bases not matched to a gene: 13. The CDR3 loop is CSVFGETSGRVFETQYF. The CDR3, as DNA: TGCAGCGTTTTCGGCGAGACTAGCGGGAGGGTTTTTGAGACCCAGTACTTC.

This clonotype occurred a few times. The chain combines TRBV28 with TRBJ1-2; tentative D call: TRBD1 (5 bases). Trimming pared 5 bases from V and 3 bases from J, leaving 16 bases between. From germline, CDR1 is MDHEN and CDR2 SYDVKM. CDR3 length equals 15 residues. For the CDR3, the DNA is TGTGCCAGCAGTCTGGGGGAGGTTCAATACTATGGCTACACCTTC. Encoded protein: CASSLGEVQYYGYTF.

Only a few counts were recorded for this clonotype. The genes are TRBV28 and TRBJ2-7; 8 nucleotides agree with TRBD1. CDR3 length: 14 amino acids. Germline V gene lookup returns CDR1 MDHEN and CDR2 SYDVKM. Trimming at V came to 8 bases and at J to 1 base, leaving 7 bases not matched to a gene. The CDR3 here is CASRTTGGSYEQYF. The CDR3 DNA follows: TGTGCCAGCCGTACCACAGGGGGTTCCTACGAGCAGTACTTC. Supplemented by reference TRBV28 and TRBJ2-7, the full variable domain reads DVKVTQSSRYLVKRTGEKVFLECVQDMDHENMFWYRQDPGLGLRLIYFSYDVKMKEKGDIPEGYSVSREKKERFSLILESASTNQTSMYLCASRTTGGSYEQYFGPGTRLTVT.